This TCR beta chain was captured by sequencing in a study of long-term antiretroviral therapy in people with HIV. Findings and caveats of the study: Diversity remained lower than transplant donor controls, even though it increased after ART. Repertoires with HIV possessed tighter CDR3 length spans than those of controls. Specimens of blood were obtained during 2004 to 2017, possibly under older ART regimens.

Donors each had at least one pre-ART PBMC sample and at least two post-ART ones. With regard to this clone: Its antigen is unidentified.

This CDR3 contains 20 residues. The run of the v3.0 immunoSEQ assay was at survey level. The protocol was immunoSEQ multiplex PCR, while the TCRdb copy is restricted to in-frame clones and leaves out a portion. The profile covers under 50,000 clones, with about 95% appearing a single time and 2% to 2.5% taken by the ten largest. This sequence joins TRBV21-1 and TRBJ1-4; TRBD1, the table's D call, was not compared with the DNA. TRBV21-1 is a pseudogene. The sequences come from unsorted PBMCs, collected roughly 9.4 years after starting antiretroviral therapy. This TCR derives from a man aged 25 to 40 with HIV. CDR3 in DNA: TGTGCCAGCAGCAAATTCGACCCCGGGACAGGGTCGCCAACTAATGAAAAACTGTTTTTT. It is translated as CASSKFDPGTGSPTNEKLFF.